A few counts support the clone carrying this T cell receptor (beta chain). Antigen: not known. A library of TCRbeta sequences, prepared with unique molecular identifiers, was generated. TCRdb analysed the PCR reads with MiXCR anew, one entry per CDR3 protein. The sample lists some 840,000 distinct CDR3 sequences, about 15% seen once, with around 5% in the top ten. The data belong to a study of T-cell reconstitution after alpha-beta-depleted transplantation in children. General study findings and limits: Approximately two months post-transplant, alpha-beta T cells reportedly originated from several hundred expanded graft clones. Surviving recipient cells, namely T cells and thymic progenitors, were the source of high day-60 TCRbeta diversity in some patients. From newly produced T cells came most of the T-cell counts and diversity one year after transplant.

J gave up 5 bases and V 0 bases, and 18 bases lay outside the gene matches. This CDR3 spans 21 amino acids. Germline V CDR1 and CDR2: SGHRS, YFSETQ. The rearrangement uses TRBV5-1 and TRBJ2-2; TRBD2 matches 11 bases. The sample was PBMCs, mostly from graft donor cells, taken 360 days after TCRalphabeta/CD19-depleted stem cell transplant. The TCR comes from a male patient under 18 who had a stem cell transplant for acute lymphoblastic leukemia, so the T cells may come from the graft donor. CDR3 sequence reads: CASSLEGWGLADGRRTGELFF. The DNA for the CDR3 is TGCGCCAGCAGCTTGGAGGGTTGGGGACTAGCGGACGGACGCCGGACCGGGGAGCTGTTTTTT.